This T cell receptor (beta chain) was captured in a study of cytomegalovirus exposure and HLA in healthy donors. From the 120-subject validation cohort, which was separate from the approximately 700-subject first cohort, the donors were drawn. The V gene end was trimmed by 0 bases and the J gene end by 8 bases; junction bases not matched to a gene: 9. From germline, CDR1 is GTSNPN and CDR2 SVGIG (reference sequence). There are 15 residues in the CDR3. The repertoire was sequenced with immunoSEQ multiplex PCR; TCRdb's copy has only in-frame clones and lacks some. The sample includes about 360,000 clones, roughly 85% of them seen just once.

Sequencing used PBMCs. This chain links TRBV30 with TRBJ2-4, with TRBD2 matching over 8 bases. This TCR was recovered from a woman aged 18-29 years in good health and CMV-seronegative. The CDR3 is CAWSVHLGGLDIQYF. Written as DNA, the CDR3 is TGTGCCTGGAGTGTACATCTGGGGGGACTAGACATTCAGTACTTC.